Following are 6 T cell receptor beta chains from one sample sequenced in a study of T-cell memory formation after mild COVID-19. A single record per CDR3 protein comes from TCRdb applying MiXCR to the 5' RACE reads. The repertoire holds a few hundred thousand distinct CDR3 sequences, with about 20% as singletons. Sequenced: PBMCs or a T cell subset sorted from them (not recorded which). Receptor source: an adult woman who had mild COVID-19 (a few samples of this study predate the infection). Cell type and time point are not known.

CDR3 nucleotides: TGTGCCAGCAGCCCCCGTATGGACGGGGGCTCCTCTGGGGCCAACGTCCTGACTTTC. Translation: CASSPRMDGGSSGANVLTF. The chain carries TRBV7-8 and TRBJ2-6, with D perhaps TRBD1 or TRBD2 (6 bases each). V was pared by 5 bases and J by 0 bases, with 20 bases between. This CDR3 region has 19 residues. Germline V gives CDR1 SGHVS, CDR2 FQNEAQ.

The rearrangement links TRBV10-3 to TRBJ2-5, with D possibly TRBD2 on 6 matching bases. CDR3 length: 12 residues. Trimming left V 8 bases short and J 5 bases short, with 12 bases between. CDR1 and CDR2 (germline): ENHRY, SYGVKD. CDR3 sequence (DNA): TGTGCCATCGGGGGGACGGCGGAGACCCAGTACTTC. This encodes CAIGGTAETQYF.

The chain employs TRBV12-3 or TRBV12-4 and TRBJ2-1; a possible D gene is TRBD2 (6 bases). The CDR3 runs to 15 residues. V dropped 6 bases and J dropped 2 bases, with 14 bases sitting between them. This CDR3 reads CASSSLAFTYNEQFF. CDR3 nucleotide sequence: TGTGCCAGCAGCTCCCTAGCGTTTACCTACAATGAGCAGTTCTTC.

The chain carries TRBV20-1 and TRBJ2-3; TRBD2 agrees at 9 bases. The CDR3 is 15 residues long. Germline V gene lookup returns CDR1 DFQATT and CDR2 SNEGSKA (reference sequence). Here the CDR3 DNA reads TGCAGCGCTCTAGCGGGGAGCCTTTTCACAGATACGCAGTATTTT. It encodes CSALAGSLFTDTQYF.

This clonotype has only a few counts. CDR3 coding DNA: TGTGCCAGCAGCTTTAGGGGGACCCCCGGTTCCGGGGAGCTGTTTTTT. Residues: CASSFRGTPGSGELFF. The rearrangement joins TRBV7-6 to TRBJ2-2, with D perhaps matching TRBD1 (6 bases). The V end lost 3 bases, the J end lost 6 bases, and 17 bases lay between the germline ends. CDR1 SGHVS and CDR2 FNYEAQ come from the germline V gene. CDR3 length equals 16 residues.

This clonotype was detected a few times. The genes are TRBV15 and TRBJ2-3, with 7 bases that match TRBD1. CDR1 and CDR2 (germline): LNHNV, YYDKDF (reference sequence). J gave up 4 bases and V 6 bases, and 13 bases lay outside the gene matches. This CDR3 comprises 16 residues. CDR3 coding DNA: TGTGCCACCAGTAGTCGAGGCCGACAGGGAGCAGATACGCAGTATTTT. Translating gives CATSSRGRQGADTQYF.